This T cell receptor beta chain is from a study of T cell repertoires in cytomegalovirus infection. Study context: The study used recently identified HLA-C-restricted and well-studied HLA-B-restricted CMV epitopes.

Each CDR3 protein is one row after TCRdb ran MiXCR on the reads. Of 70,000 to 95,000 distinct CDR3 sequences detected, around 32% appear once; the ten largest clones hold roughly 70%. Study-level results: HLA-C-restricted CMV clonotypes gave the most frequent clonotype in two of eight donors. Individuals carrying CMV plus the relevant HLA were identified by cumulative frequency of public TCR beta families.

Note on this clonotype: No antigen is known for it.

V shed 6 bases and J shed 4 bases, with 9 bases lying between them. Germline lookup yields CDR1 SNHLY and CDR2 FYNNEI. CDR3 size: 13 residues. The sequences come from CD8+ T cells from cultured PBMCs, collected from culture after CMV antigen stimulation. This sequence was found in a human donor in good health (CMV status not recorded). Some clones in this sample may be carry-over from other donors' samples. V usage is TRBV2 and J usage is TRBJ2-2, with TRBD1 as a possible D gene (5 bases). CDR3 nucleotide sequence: TGTGCCAGCAGGATCGACAGCACCGGGGAGCTGTTTTTT. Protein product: CASRIDSTGELFF. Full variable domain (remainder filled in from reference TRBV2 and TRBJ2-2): EPEVTQTPSHQVTQMGQEVILRCVPISNHLYFYWYRQILGQKVEFLVSFYNNEISEKSEIFDDQFSVERPDGSNFTLKIRSTKLEDSAMYFCASRIDSTGELFFGEGSRLTVL.